Presented here are 18 T cell receptor beta chains from one specimen sequenced in a study of control samples from healthy donors and cancer patients. This table comes from immunoSEQ multiplex PCR, and its TCRdb copy is limited to in-frame clones, with some not included. Here the sample spans around 150,000 clones, under 90% being singletons. Sequenced material: blood. The receptors stem from a man younger than 45 in good health.

The V and J genes are TRBV19 and TRBJ2-7, with TRBD2 matching over 11 bases. Unmatched junction bases numbered 5, after V lost 5 bases and J lost 2 bases. In germline, CDR1 is LNHDA, CDR2 SQIVND (reference sequence). CDR3 length: 15 amino acids. The CDR3 bases are TGTGCCAGTAGTTCAGCGGGACTAGCGGCCTACGAGCAGTACTTC. Protein sequence: CASSSAGLAAYEQYF.

This rearrangement joins TRBV25-1 to TRBJ1-1; 7 bases fit TRBD1. J gave up 3 bases and V 5 bases, and 3 bases lay outside the gene matches. The CDR3 is 13 amino acids. Germline V CDR1 and CDR2: MGHDK, SYGVNS. CDR3 sequence reads: CASSRQGYTEAFF. The CDR3 DNA is TGTGCCAGCAGTAGACAGGGTTACACTGAAGCTTTCTTT.

In its sample, this clone was seen once. The chain couples TRBV6-2 or TRBV6-3 to TRBJ1-4; the match to TRBD1 covers 10 bases. The CDR3 length is 15 residues. CDR1 and CDR2 from the germline V gene are MNHEY and SVGEGT. V gave up 3 bases and J gave up 10 bases; unmatched junction bases: 8. The CDR3 coding sequence is TGTGCCAGCAGTTATCGCGGGACAGGGGCACGAAAACTGTTTTTT. This gives the protein CASSYRGTGARKLFF.

V is TRBV4-3 and J is TRBJ1-4, with 8 bases that match TRBD1. The trim removed 6 bases at V and 7 bases at J, leaving 4 bases unmatched. This CDR3 has 13 residues. Germline V gene sequence: CDR1 LGHNA, CDR2 YSLEER. CDR3 sequence (DNA): TGCGCCAGCAGTCGACAGGGGCGTGAAAAACTGTTTTTT. It codes for CASSRQGREKLFF.

V usage is TRBV27 and J usage is TRBJ1-2, with 7 bases identical to TRBD1. The V gene's germline CDR1 is MNHEY and CDR2 SMNVEV (reference sequence). Unmatched junction bases numbered 11, after V lost 5 bases and J lost 5 bases. The length of the CDR3 is 15 residues. This CDR3 reads CASSTSQGSGYGYTF. CDR3 nucleotides: TGTGCCAGCAGTACCTCACAGGGGAGCGGGTATGGCTACACCTTC.

This chain links TRBV6-5 with TRBJ1-5; D gene ambiguous. V was cut by 5 bases and J by 0 bases, with 5 bases left in between. The CDR3 runs 13 residues. The germline V gene encodes CDR1 MNHEY and CDR2 SVGAGI. The CDR3 DNA sequence: TGTGCCAGCAGTACAGCTAGCAATCAGCCCCAGCATTTT. It codes for CASSTASNQPQHF.

Regarding this clone: The same CDR3 is also encoded by other DNA sequences in this sample. The chain uses TRBV4-1 and TRBJ2-3; 9 bases fit TRBD2. This CDR3 comprises 17 residues. Looked up from germline, CDR1 is MGHRA and CDR2 is YSYEKL. The ends lost 1 base at V and 0 bases at J; junction bases unmatched: 5. This chain's CDR3 is CASSQVRLAVSTDTQYF. CDR3 DNA sequence: TGCGCCAGCAGCCAAGTCCGACTAGCGGTGAGCACAGATACGCAGTATTTT.

The chain couples TRBV4-3 to TRBJ2-7; a possible D gene is TRBD2 (5 bases). The germline CDR1 and CDR2 sequences are LGHNA and YSLEER. V dropped 0 bases and J dropped 7 bases, with 13 bases sitting between them. There are 14 residues in the CDR3. This CDR3 is CASSQDRGFWEQYF. The DNA of the CDR3 is TGCGCCAGCAGCCAAGATCGGGGTTTTTGGGAGCAGTACTTC.

V usage is TRBV20-1 and J usage is TRBJ1-2, with TRBD1 matching over 7 bases. The V gene end was trimmed by 3 bases and the J gene end by 4 bases; junction bases not matched to a gene: 5. The length of the CDR3 is 13 residues. Germline V gives CDR1 DFQATT, CDR2 SNEGSKA (reference sequence). DNA for the CDR3: TGCAGTGCTAGTGTCACAGGGGCCTATGGCTACACCTTC. It encodes CSASVTGAYGYTF.

The V gene is TRBV27, the J gene TRBJ1-4; TRBD1 might be the D (6 bases). This CDR3 is 16 amino acids long. Germline V lookup: CDR1 MNHEY, CDR2 SMNVEV (reference sequence). V was cut by 5 bases and J by 8 bases, with 21 bases left in between. Here the CDR3 DNA reads TGTGCCAGCAGTCCCGTCCCTGCAGGGGTCGGGGAAAAACTGTTTTTT. It yields the protein CASSPVPAGVGEKLFF.

The chain employs TRBV30 and TRBJ1-1; D gene ambiguous. CDR1 and CDR2 from the germline V gene are GTSNPN and SVGIG (reference sequence). This CDR3 has 10 amino acids. In DNA form, the CDR3 reads TGTGTTTCTCTTGAAGCTGAAGCTTTCTTT. Its protein product is CVSLEAEAFF.

In this sample, this clone turned up once. The chain links TRBV12-5 to TRBJ1-5; TRBD1 aligns across 7 bases. The junction had 12 bases not matched to a gene; V was cut back by 1 base and J by 3 bases. The CDR3 loop spans 18 amino acids. Germline lookup yields CDR1 LGHNT and CDR2 FRNRAP. The CDR3 DNA reads as TGTGCTAGTGGTTTGGGACGCGGACAGGCCCAAAACAATCAGCCCCAGCATTTT. Protein: CASGLGRGQAQNNQPQHF.

V is TRBV19 and J is TRBJ2-7; 8 nucleotides line up with TRBD1. The CDR3 spans 17 residues. Germline values: CDR1 LNHDA, CDR2 SQIVND (reference sequence). J lost 1 base, V lost 6 bases, and 14 bases had no gene match. The CDR3 reads CASSKYSGGAGSYEQYF. The CDR3 DNA sequence: TGTGCCAGTAGCAAATACTCAGGGGGCGCCGGATCCTACGAGCAGTACTTC.

This chain uses TRBV4-1 with TRBJ2-7, with 7 bases matching TRBD2. V lost 3 bases to trimming and J lost 3 bases; unmatched junction nucleotides: 5. The V gene's germline CDR1 is MGHRA and CDR2 YSYEKL. The CDR3 covers 14 residues. The DNA of the CDR3 is TGCGCCAGCAGCCATAAGCGGGATGTCTACGAGCAGTACTTC. Amino acid sequence: CASSHKRDVYEQYF.

CDR3 bases: TGTGCCAGCACCCCCCCCTCCGCGTTGGGCGGGGGGGACACAGATACGCAGTATTTT. This encodes CASTPPSALGGGDTDTQYF. This chain uses TRBV27 with TRBJ2-3, with 9 bases matching TRBD2. Per the germline V gene, CDR1 is MNHEY and CDR2 is SMNVEV (reference sequence). V lost 7 bases and J lost 2; bases outside the gene matches: 19. The CDR3 spans 19 residues.

CDR3 region: CASSQDYGTDEAFF. The DNA for the CDR3 is TGCGCCAGCAGCCAAGATTACGGAACTGATGAAGCTTTCTTT. The V gene is TRBV4-1, the J gene TRBJ1-1; D gene ambiguous. Germline CDR1 is MGHRA and CDR2 is YSYEKL. Trimming took off 0 bases at V and 7 bases at J, with 12 bases between the two ends. This CDR3 spans 14 amino acids.

This clone was seen once. V and J are TRBV6-1 and TRBJ2-7; D not certain. Germline V lookup: CDR1 MNHNS, CDR2 SASEGT. The CDR3 covers 10 residues. The germline V and J ends were trimmed by 3 bases and 3 bases, with 0 bases remaining between them. The CDR3 here is CASSDYEQYF. The CDR3 DNA follows: TGTGCCAGCAGTGACTACGAGCAGTACTTC.

This chain links TRBV18 with TRBJ1-3; D is unclear. V dropped 0 bases and J dropped 8 bases, with 17 bases sitting between them. The CDR3 has 16 residues. Germline CDR1 reads KGHSH; CDR2 reads LQKENI. In DNA, the CDR3 is TGTGCCAGCTCACCACCGGAAAGTGGGGTCGCGGACACCATATATTTT. Translating gives CASSPPESGVADTIYF.